This T cell receptor (beta chain) emerged from a study of cytomegalovirus exposure and HLA in healthy donors. Looking at the study overall: Clustering assigned about 79% of the approximately 400 genotyped donors to the Caucasian-associated ancestry cluster.

General study findings and limits: Presence/absence analyses assumed roughly uniform sequencing depth across donors.

PCR employed 60 Vbeta and 13 Jbeta primers. Data came from immunoSEQ multiplex PCR; TCRdb stores just in-frame clones and leaves some out. The sample includes about 160,000 clones, approximately 70% of them seen just once. To note about this clone: Its target is unknown.

Germline values: CDR1 SGHRS, CDR2 YFSETQ. The trim removed 3 bases at V and 3 bases at J, leaving 13 bases unmatched. The CDR3 loop spans 18 amino acids. This chain links TRBV5-1 with TRBJ2-3, with TRBD2 identical over 10 bases. Specimen: PBMCs. This clonotype was obtained from a man between 35 and 55 years old in good health and CMV-seropositive. CDR3 loop: CASSWDTGASGGTDTQYF. The CDR3, as DNA: TGCGCCAGCAGCTGGGATACCGGGGCTAGCGGGGGTACAGATACGCAGTATTTT.